A single sample is the source of the 31 T cell receptor beta chains below, sequenced in a study of human T cells and chemical hapten exposure. TCRdb used MiXCR to reprocess the RACE reads, holding one entry per CDR3 protein. The repertoire has about 77,000 distinct CDR3 sequences, around 9.4% of them found once; the top ten carry about 1.5%. This sample's time point: healthy volunteer bleed at 6 weeks. Total RNA came from unfractionated whole blood. The sample taken for sequencing was whole blood. Receptor source: a female donor in good health. Some clones in this sample may be carry-over from other donors' samples.

The genes are TRBV5-4 and TRBJ2-1; 9 bases agree with TRBD1. This CDR3 is built from 14 residues. Looked up from germline, CDR1 is SGHNT and CDR2 is YYREEE (reference sequence). With V trimmed by 1 base and J by 12 bases, 8 bases remained unmatched. This CDR3 reads CASSLLGTGLRQFF. The CDR3 DNA follows: TGTGCCAGCAGCTTGCTTGGGACAGGGCTACGGCAGTTCTTC.

This clonotype has more than one count but fewer than ten. The chain is built from TRBV15 and TRBJ2-5; unclear D gene. CDR3 length: 15 residues. The V gene lost 0 bases and the J gene lost 2 bases, with 10 bases spanning the gap. Germline CDR1 and CDR2: LNHNV and YYDKDF (reference sequence). CDR3 DNA: TGTGCCACCAGCAGAGATGAAGGCGGTCAAGAGACCCAGTACTTC. Translation: CATSRDEGGQETQYF.

This chain connects TRBV12-3 or TRBV12-4 to TRBJ2-1; the match to TRBD2 covers 9 bases. The CDR3 sequence is 16 residues long. With 6 bases clipped from V and 4 bases from J, the junction kept 10 bases outside the gene matches. This chain's CDR3 is CASSPRGRGGYNEQFF. CDR3 in DNA: TGTGCCAGCAGCCCCCGGGGGCGGGGGGGTTACAATGAGCAGTTCTTC.

This clonotype has ten or more counts. The rearrangement uses TRBV7-2 and TRBJ1-2; D gene uncertain. CDR3 length equals 16 residues. Germline CDR1 and CDR2: SGHTA and FQGNSA. Trimming stripped 1 base from V and 0 bases from J, with 12 bases between. The CDR3 here is CASSLGRPGTNYGYTF. The CDR3 nucleotides are TGTGCCAGCAGCTTAGGGCGTCCGGGAACTAACTATGGCTACACCTTC.

This chain uses TRBV12-3 or TRBV12-4 with TRBJ2-4, with a possible D match to TRBD2 (6 bases). V lost 6 bases and J lost 8, with 11 bases in between. The CDR3 has 12 amino acids. The CDR3 region has the DNA TGTGCCAGCAGCCGGACTATCGACATTCAGTACTTC. This codes for CASSRTIDIQYF.

The chain joins TRBV29-1 to TRBJ2-5; D not resolved. Trimming pared 4 bases from V and 2 bases from J, leaving 11 bases between. This CDR3 spans 13 amino acids. Germline V lookup: CDR1 SQVTM, CDR2 ANQGSEA. Here the CDR3 reads CSVVRRNQETQYF. The CDR3 nucleotides read TGCAGCGTTGTACGGAGAAATCAAGAGACCCAGTACTTC. Based on the CDR3 plus reference TRBV29-1 and TRBJ2-5, the full variable domain is SAVISQKPSRDICQRGTSLTIQCQVDSQVTMMFWYRQQPGQSLTLIATANQGSEATYESGFVIDKFPISRPNLTFSTLTVSNMSPEDSSIYLCSVVRRNQETQYFGPGTRLLVL.

This clonotype was seen more than once but under ten times. The rearrangement links TRBV29-1 to TRBJ2-3, with D perhaps TRBD1 or TRBD2 (5 bases each). CDR1 and CDR2 (germline): SQVTM, ANQGSEA. The CDR3 covers 15 residues. V lost 4 bases and J lost 0, with 14 bases in between. This CDR3 reads CSVVGTASSTDTQYF. CDR3 sequence (DNA): TGCAGCGTTGTCGGGACGGCGTCTAGCACAGATACGCAGTATTTT.

This clonotype has ten or more counts. V is TRBV5-1 and J is TRBJ1-5; D is undetermined. CDR1 SGHRS and CDR2 YFSETQ come from the germline V gene. V shed 5 bases and J shed 5 bases, with 11 bases lying between them. The CDR3 loop spans 13 amino acids. The chain's CDR3 is CASSQNSDQPQHF. The CDR3, as DNA: TGCGCCAGCAGTCAAAACAGCGATCAGCCCCAGCATTTT.

In its sample, this clonotype was seen many times. The chain has TRBV6-1 and TRBJ1-5; D possibly corresponds to TRBD1 (5 bases). The CDR3 consists of 14 residues. Trimming shortened V by 7 bases and J by 6 bases, and 16 bases separated the two germline ends. Germline V gene sequence: CDR1 MNHNS, CDR2 SASEGT. The chain's CDR3 is CASTLQAGLQPQHF. The CDR3 DNA is TGTGCCAGCACCCTTCAGGCGGGGCTTCAGCCCCAGCATTTT.

The V gene is TRBV12-3 or TRBV12-4, the J gene TRBJ1-6, with 7 bases aligning to TRBD1. CDR3 length equals 14 residues. J gave up 10 bases and V 3 bases, and 6 bases lay outside the gene matches. The CDR3 is CASSLTGSSSPLHF. The CDR3 DNA reads TGTGCCAGCAGTTTGACAGGGTCTTCATCACCCCTCCACTTT.

This rearrangement joins TRBV28 to TRBJ2-7; perhaps TRBD2 as D (5 bases). With 6 bases removed from V and 1 base from J, the gap between germline ends came to 16 bases. Germline CDR1 reads MDHEN; CDR2 reads SYDVKM. The CDR3 extends over 15 amino acids. The CDR3 spells CASSRRLTRSYEQYF. The CDR3 bases are TGTGCCAGCAGCCGAAGACTAACCCGATCCTACGAGCAGTACTTC.

This clonotype was seen only a few times. The chain combines TRBV10-3 with TRBJ2-7; TRBD2 is a possible D gene (5 bases). The CDR3 covers 16 residues. The V and J ends lost 0 bases and 0 bases respectively, with 12 bases between them. The germline gives CDR1 ENHRY, CDR2 SYGVKD. The CDR3 DNA reads as TGTGCCATCAGTGAGTCGGTAGGGAGAGCCTCCTACGAGCAGTACTTC. It translates to CAISESVGRASYEQYF.

The chain's CDR3 is CASSQERGGATQYF. CDR3 DNA: TGTGCCAGCAGCCAAGAGCGGGGGGGGGCTACGCAGTATTTT. The genes are TRBV3-1 and TRBJ2-3, with 9 bases that match TRBD2. Germline V lookup: CDR1 LGHDT, CDR2 YNNKEL (reference sequence). CDR3 length: 14 residues. V was clipped by 0 bases and J by 8 bases; unmatched bases: 3.

This clonotype was picked up a small number of times. J is TRBJ1-1 and V is TRBV28; D perhaps matches TRBD1 (6 bases). CDR3 length: 14 residues. V shed 8 bases and J shed 9 bases, with 22 bases lying between them. Germline assignment: CDR1 MDHEN and CDR2 SYDVKM. The CDR3 reads CASLGAGGLRKAFF. The CDR3 bases are TGTGCCAGCCTTGGAGCGGGGGGGCTGAGGAAAGCTTTCTTT.

The gene calls are TRBV6-6 and TRBJ1-2; D not certain. CDR1 MNHNY and CDR2 SVGAGI come from the germline V gene (reference sequence). Between the trimmed V and J ends, which lost 7 bases and 4 bases, there was a span of 13 bases. The CDR3 is 13 residues long. The CDR3, as DNA: TGTGCCAGCACCGGCGACACTCCCTATGGCTACACCTTC. It specifies CASTGDTPYGYTF.

The rearrangement uses TRBV10-3 and TRBJ2-7, with D hard to call. The germline CDR1 and CDR2 sequences are ENHRY and SYGVKD. This CDR3 comprises 13 residues. V was shortened by 6 bases and J by 5 bases, with 14 bases between the two germline ends. CDR3 sequence (DNA): TGTGCCATCAGCCCTAATGGAGTCAACGAGCAGTACTTC. It is translated as CAISPNGVNEQYF.

This clonotype was counted only a few times. The V call is TRBV7-2, the J call TRBJ2-1; TRBD2 aligns across 9 bases. The CDR3 extends over 18 amino acids. Germline loops: CDR1 SGHTA, CDR2 FQGNSA. V shed 1 base and J 7 bases; nucleotides not matched to a gene: 14. CDR3 nucleotides: TGTGCCAGCAGCTTAGTGTCTAGCGGGGCCTGGGTGGGGAATGAGCAGTTCTTC. Translating gives CASSLVSSGAWVGNEQFF.

The V and J genes are TRBV7-9 and TRBJ1-2; maybe TRBD1 (6 bases). The CDR3 totals 17 residues. V was trimmed by 5 bases and J by 0 bases, leaving 19 bases between them. CDR1 is SEHNR and CDR2 is FQNEAQ in the germline V gene (reference sequence). The CDR3 nucleotides read TGTGCCAGCAGCGTAGGGAAAAGGACAGCGACTAACTATGGCTACACCTTC. Translation gives CASSVGKRTATNYGYTF. The variable domain in full, completed from reference TRBV7-9 and TRBJ1-2, reads DTGVSQNPRHKITKRGQNVTFRCDPISEHNRLYWYRQTLGQGPEFLTYFQNEAQLEKSRLLSDRFSAERPKGSFSTLEIQRTEQGDSAMYLCASSVGKRTATNYGYTFGSGTRLTVV.

This sequence joins TRBV29-1 and TRBJ1-1; 7 bases fit TRBD1. The CDR3 is 13 residues long. V lost 6 bases, J lost 2 bases, and 6 bases stayed unmatched. CDR1 and CDR2 (germline): SQVTM, ANQGSEA. The DNA of the CDR3 is TGCAGCGTACGCGACAGGGCCAACACTGAAGCTTTCTTT. This gives the protein CSVRDRANTEAFF.

In its sample, this clonotype was seen many times. The V gene is TRBV15, the J gene TRBJ1-4, with D possibly TRBD1 on 6 matching bases. Germline V gene sequence: CDR1 LNHNV, CDR2 YYDKDF (reference sequence). V dropped 3 bases and J dropped 8 bases, with 19 bases sitting between them. CDR3 length: 16 amino acids. CDR3 DNA: TGTGCCACCAGCAGGGGCGCGGACAGTGGGGCGGAAAAACTGTTTTTT. This codes for CATSRGADSGAEKLFF.

The CDR3 region has the DNA TGTGCCAGCAAGCTACTAGTGCCTAACTACGAGCAGTACTTC. It specifies CASKLLVPNYEQYF. The rearrangement uses TRBV5-4 and TRBJ2-7, with D possibly matching TRBD2 (5 bases). Between the trimmed V and J ends, which lost 6 bases and 3 bases, there was a span of 16 bases. This CDR3 has 14 amino acids. Germline-derived CDR1 and CDR2 are SGHNT and YYREEE (reference sequence).

This clonotype was counted between two and nine times. The chain uses TRBV12-3 or TRBV12-4 and TRBJ2-3; TRBD2 matches 12 bases. V was clipped by 5 bases and J by 4 bases; unmatched bases: 7. The CDR3 runs to 16 residues. Here the CDR3 reads CASSTPGTSGPDTQYF. For the CDR3, the DNA is TGTGCCAGCAGTACCCCAGGGACTAGCGGGCCAGATACGCAGTATTTT.

The rearrangement links TRBV7-2 to TRBJ2-6; D not certain. V dropped 2 bases and J dropped 1 base, with 9 bases sitting between them. CDR1 SGHTA and CDR2 FQGNSA come from the germline V gene. The CDR3 loop spans 16 amino acids. Here the CDR3 DNA reads TGTGCCAGCAGCTTAAGTCTAGGATCTGGGGCCAACGTCCTGACTTTC. Its protein is CASSLSLGSGANVLTF.

The CDR3 here is CSAIGTGELFF. DNA of the CDR3: TGCAGTGCTATTGGCACCGGGGAGCTGTTTTTT. V and J are TRBV20-1 and TRBJ2-2; D gene ambiguous. V was shortened by 4 bases and J by 4 bases, with 4 bases between the two germline ends. Per the germline V gene, CDR1 is DFQATT and CDR2 is SNEGSKA (reference sequence). The CDR3 consists of 11 residues.

This clonotype was seen more than once but under ten times. The chain recombines TRBV5-1 with TRBJ1-1, with D perhaps TRBD1 (5 bases). V gave up 1 base and J gave up 8 bases, with 12 bases separating them. The germline V gene has CDR1 SGHRS and CDR2 YFSETQ. This CDR3 comprises 13 residues. CDR3 loop: CASSLPTEREAFF. For the CDR3, the DNA is TGCGCCAGCAGCTTGCCGACAGAGCGCGAAGCTTTCTTT.

This clonotype was picked up many times. The chain carries TRBV5-1 and TRBJ2-7, with TRBD2 matching 7 bases. This CDR3 comprises 18 residues. Germline V lookup: CDR1 SGHRS, CDR2 YFSETQ. J gave up 3 bases and V 1 base, and 16 bases lay outside the gene matches. The CDR3 is CASSLLPGRRPGDYEQYF. The CDR3 DNA follows: TGCGCCAGCAGCTTGCTCCCCGGGAGGAGGCCGGGGGACTACGAGCAGTACTTC.

This clonotype has more than one count but fewer than ten. V and J are TRBV7-8 and TRBJ1-1, with a tentative D call TRBD1 (6 bases). Germline V gene sequence: CDR1 SGHVS, CDR2 FQNEAQ. Deletions cut 5 bases from V and 7 bases from J, with 11 bases between. The CDR3 extends over 12 amino acids. CDR3 region: CASSARQVEAFF. CDR3 bases: TGTGCCAGCAGCGCCAGACAGGTTGAAGCTTTCTTT.

This clonotype was seen a few times. The chain employs TRBV5-1 and TRBJ1-2, with 8 nucleotides matching TRBD1. V shed 2 bases and J 4 bases; nucleotides not matched to a gene: 4. Germline V gene sequence: CDR1 SGHRS, CDR2 YFSETQ. The CDR3 length is 14 residues. Written as DNA, the CDR3 is TGCGCCAGCAGCTTTGAGGGACAGGCCTATGGCTACACCTTC. Protein sequence: CASSFEGQAYGYTF. The complete variable domain, with remaining parts taken from reference TRBV5-1 and TRBJ1-2, reads KAGVTQTPRYLIKTRGQQVTLSCSPISGHRSVSWYQQTPGQGLQFLFEYFSETQRNKGNFPGRFSGRQFSNSRSEMNVSTLELGDSALYLCASSFEGQAYGYTFGSGTRLTVV.

The V gene is TRBV29-1, the J gene TRBJ1-1; tentatively, D is TRBD1 (6 bases). Germline V gene sequence: CDR1 SQVTM, CDR2 ANQGSEA. The CDR3 extends over 11 amino acids. V lost 5 bases to trimming and J lost 10 bases, with 14 bases between them. In DNA form, the CDR3 reads TGCAGCGTTACTTCAGGGGAAACAGCTTTCTTT. Protein product: CSVTSGETAFF.

This clonotype was seen many times. V gene TRBV10-3 combines with J gene TRBJ2-3, with 8 nucleotides matching TRBD2. The CDR3 totals 16 residues. Germline CDR1 and CDR2: ENHRY and SYGVKD. V shed 11 bases and J 2 bases; nucleotides not matched to a gene: 15. In DNA, the CDR3 is TGTGCCGTCGCGGGGGTAGCGGGGACAAACACAGATACGCAGTATTTT. Residues: CAVAGVAGTNTDTQYF.

This clonotype was picked up many times. V and J are TRBV20-1 and TRBJ1-6, with TRBD1 identical over 8 bases. Germline loops: CDR1 DFQATT, CDR2 SNEGSKA (reference sequence). J was trimmed by 18 bases and V by 4 bases; bases with no gene match: 14. The CDR3 runs 13 residues. The CDR3 loop is CSATDRAVGHGHF. As DNA, the CDR3 is TGCAGTGCTACGGACAGGGCCGTAGGCCACGGCCACTTT.